The clone carrying this TCR beta chain has more than one count but fewer than ten. Its antigen is unknown. All donors were Caucasian adults living in Nashville, Tennessee. Investigators divided CD4+ cells into CD45RA+ naive and CD45RA-negative memory subsets. This entry comes from a study of shared clonotypes between healthy human individuals. CDR1 and CDR2 (germline): SGHDN, FVKESK. Losses at the gene ends were 6 bases for V and 2 bases for J; bases not matched to a gene: 6. The CDR3 consists of 15 residues. General observations from the study: Relative to their counterparts shared across all four donors, non-shared clonotypes exhibited diminished generation probabilities. Only blood underwent sampling, and tissue repertoires likely differ.

The data were produced by immunoSEQ multiplex PCR, yet TCRdb's version contains in-frame clones alone and is incomplete. This sample yields about 1 million clones, of which 65% to 75% are seen a single time; about 1.5% belongs to the top ten. Sequenced: memory CD4+ T cells sorted from blood. As for subset: CD45RA-negative fraction. The genes are TRBV14 and TRBJ2-5; 10 bases fit TRBD2. The sequence came from a man between 18 and 29 years old in good health. CDR3 residues: CASSQLAGFQETQYF. The CDR3, as DNA: TGTGCCAGCAGTCAACTAGCGGGGTTTCAAGAGACCCAGTACTTC.